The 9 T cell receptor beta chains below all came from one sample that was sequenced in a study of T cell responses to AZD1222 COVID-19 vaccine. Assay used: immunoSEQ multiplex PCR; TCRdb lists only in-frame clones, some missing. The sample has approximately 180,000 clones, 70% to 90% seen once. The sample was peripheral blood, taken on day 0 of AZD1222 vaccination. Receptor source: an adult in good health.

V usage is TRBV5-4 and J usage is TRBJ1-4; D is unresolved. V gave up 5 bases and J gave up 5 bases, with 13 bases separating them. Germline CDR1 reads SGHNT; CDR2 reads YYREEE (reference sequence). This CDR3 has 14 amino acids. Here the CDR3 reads CASRLPGKNEKLFF. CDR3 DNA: TGTGCCAGCAGATTGCCGGGAAAAAATGAAAAACTGTTTTTT.

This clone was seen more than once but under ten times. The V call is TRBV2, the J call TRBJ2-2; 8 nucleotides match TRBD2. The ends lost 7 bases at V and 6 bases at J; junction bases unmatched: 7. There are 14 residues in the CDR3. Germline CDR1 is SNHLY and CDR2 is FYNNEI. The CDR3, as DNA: TGTGCCAGCATGGTAGGACTAGCCTCCGGGGAGCTGTTTTTT. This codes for CASMVGLASGELFF.

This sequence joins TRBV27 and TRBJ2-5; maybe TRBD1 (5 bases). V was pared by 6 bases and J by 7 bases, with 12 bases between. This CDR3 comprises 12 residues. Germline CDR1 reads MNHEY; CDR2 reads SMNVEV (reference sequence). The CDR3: CASRTATRTQYF. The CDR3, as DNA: TGTGCCAGCAGGACAGCGACCAGGACCCAGTACTTC.

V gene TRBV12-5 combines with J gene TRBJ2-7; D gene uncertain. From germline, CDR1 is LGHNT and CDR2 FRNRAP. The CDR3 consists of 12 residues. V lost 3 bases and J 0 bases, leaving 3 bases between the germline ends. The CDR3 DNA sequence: TGTGCTAGTGGTTTTAGCTCCTACGAGCAGTACTTC. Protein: CASGFSSYEQYF.

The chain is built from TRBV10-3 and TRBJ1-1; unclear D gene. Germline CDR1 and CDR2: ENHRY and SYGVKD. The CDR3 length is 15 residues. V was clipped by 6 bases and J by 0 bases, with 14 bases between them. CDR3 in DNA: TGTGCCATCAGCGCCCTGGGAGAGATGAACACTGAAGCTTTCTTT. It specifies CAISALGEMNTEAFF.

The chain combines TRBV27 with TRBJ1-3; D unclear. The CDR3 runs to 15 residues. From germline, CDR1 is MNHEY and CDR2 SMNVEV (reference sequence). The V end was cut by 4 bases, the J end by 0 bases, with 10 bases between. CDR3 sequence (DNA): TGTGCCAGCAGTTCGACCTACAGCTCTGGAAACACCATATATTTT. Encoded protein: CASSSTYSSGNTIYF.

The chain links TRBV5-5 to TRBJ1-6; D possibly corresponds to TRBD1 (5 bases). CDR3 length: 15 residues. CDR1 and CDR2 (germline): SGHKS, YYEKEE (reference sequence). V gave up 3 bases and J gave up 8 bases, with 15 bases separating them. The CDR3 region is CASSSHGAEYSPLHF. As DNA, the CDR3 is TGTGCCAGCAGCTCTCACGGGGCTGAATATTCACCCCTCCACTTT.

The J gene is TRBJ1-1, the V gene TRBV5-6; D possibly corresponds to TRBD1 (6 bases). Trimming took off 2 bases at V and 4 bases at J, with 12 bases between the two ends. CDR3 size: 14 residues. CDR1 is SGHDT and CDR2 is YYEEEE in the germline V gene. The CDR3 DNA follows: TGTGCCAGCAGCTTTACAGGGAGAAGCACTGAAGCTTTCTTT. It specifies CASSFTGRSTEAFF.

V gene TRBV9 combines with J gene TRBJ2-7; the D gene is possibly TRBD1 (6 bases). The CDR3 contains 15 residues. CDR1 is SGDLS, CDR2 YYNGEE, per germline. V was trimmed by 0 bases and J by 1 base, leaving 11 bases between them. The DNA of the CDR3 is TGTGCCAGCAGCGTAGACCCTACAGGGTCCTACGAGCAGTACTTC. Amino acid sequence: CASSVDPTGSYEQYF.